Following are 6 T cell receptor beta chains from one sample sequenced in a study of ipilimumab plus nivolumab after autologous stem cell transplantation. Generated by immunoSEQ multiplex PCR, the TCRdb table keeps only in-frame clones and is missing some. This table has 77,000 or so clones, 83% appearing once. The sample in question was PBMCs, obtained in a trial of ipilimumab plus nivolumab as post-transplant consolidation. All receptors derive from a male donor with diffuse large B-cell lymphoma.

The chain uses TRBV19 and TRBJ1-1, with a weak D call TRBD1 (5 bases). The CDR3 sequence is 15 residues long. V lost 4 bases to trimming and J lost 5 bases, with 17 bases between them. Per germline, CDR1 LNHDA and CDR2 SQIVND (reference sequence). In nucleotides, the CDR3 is TGTGCCAGTAGTAGTTCCCACCGGGGCATGACTGAAGCTTTCTTT. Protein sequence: CASSSSHRGMTEAFF.

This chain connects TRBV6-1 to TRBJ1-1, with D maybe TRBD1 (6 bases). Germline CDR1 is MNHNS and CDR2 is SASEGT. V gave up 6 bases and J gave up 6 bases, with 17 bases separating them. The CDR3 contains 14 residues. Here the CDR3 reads CASRRKGGQAEAFF. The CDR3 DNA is TGTGCCAGCAGGCGCAAAGGGGGTCAGGCTGAAGCTTTCTTT.

For the CDR3, the DNA is TGTGCCAGCAGTGAAGACGAGACAGCGAACACTGAAGCTTTCTTT. Amino acids: CASSEDETANTEAFF. V usage is TRBV25-1 and J usage is TRBJ1-1, with TRBD1 as a possible D gene (5 bases). Germline-derived CDR1 and CDR2 are MGHDK and SYGVNS. The CDR3 is made up of 15 amino acids. V lost 2 bases to trimming and J lost 1 base, with 11 bases between them.

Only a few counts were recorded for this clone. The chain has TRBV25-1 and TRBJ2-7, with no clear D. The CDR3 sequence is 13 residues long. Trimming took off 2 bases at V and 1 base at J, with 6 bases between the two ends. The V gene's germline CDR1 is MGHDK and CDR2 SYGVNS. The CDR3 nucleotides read TGTGCCAGCAGTGAAGTCCATTCCTACGAGCAGTACTTC. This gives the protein CASSEVHSYEQYF.

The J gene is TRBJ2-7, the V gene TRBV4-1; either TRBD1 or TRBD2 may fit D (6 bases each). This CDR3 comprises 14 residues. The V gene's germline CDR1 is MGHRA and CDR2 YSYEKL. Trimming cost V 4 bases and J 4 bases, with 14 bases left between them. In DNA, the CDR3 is TGCGCCAGCAGCCCTTGGGGGGCAGGATACGAGCAGTACTTC. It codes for CASSPWGAGYEQYF.

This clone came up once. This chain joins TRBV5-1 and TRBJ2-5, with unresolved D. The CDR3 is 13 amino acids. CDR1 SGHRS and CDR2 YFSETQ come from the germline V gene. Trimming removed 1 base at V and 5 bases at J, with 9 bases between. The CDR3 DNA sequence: TGCGCCAGCAGCTTGTCCCGCCGGGAGACCCAGTACTTC. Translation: CASSLSRRETQYF.